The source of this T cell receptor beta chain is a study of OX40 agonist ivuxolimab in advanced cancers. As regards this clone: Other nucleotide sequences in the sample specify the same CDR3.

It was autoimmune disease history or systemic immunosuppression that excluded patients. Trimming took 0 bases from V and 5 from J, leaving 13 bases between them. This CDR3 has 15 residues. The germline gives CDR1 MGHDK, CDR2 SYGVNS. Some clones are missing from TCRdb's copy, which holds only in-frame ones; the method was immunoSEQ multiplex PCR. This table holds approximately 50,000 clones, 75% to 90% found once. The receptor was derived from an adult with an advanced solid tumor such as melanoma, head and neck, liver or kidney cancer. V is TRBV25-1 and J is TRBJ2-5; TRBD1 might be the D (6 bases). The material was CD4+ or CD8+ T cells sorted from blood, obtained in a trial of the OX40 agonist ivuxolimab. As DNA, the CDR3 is TGTGCCAGCAGTGAATATGGACAGCCCGGGGAGACCCAGTACTTC. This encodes CASSEYGQPGETQYF.